The 18 T cell receptor beta chains below all came from one sample that was sequenced in a study of glioma-infiltrating T cells after dendritic cell vaccination. The time point: after dendritic cell vaccination, including at tumor progression/relapse. This table comes from immunoSEQ multiplex PCR, and its TCRdb copy is limited to in-frame clones, with some not included. The data hold roughly 60,000 clones, with about 89% observed a single time. The input for sequencing was blood, taken after dendritic cell vaccination. These receptors were taken from a human donor with glioblastoma.

The chain recombines TRBV4-1 with TRBJ1-2; D is possibly TRBD1 (6 bases). There are 14 residues in the CDR3. V was cut by 5 bases and J by 4 bases, with 14 bases left in between. CDR1 and CDR2 (germline): MGHRA, YSYEKL. CDR3 bases: TGCGCCAGCAGCGCCTACAGGGTATCCTATGGCTACACCTTC. Protein product: CASSAYRVSYGYTF.

This chain uses TRBV19 with TRBJ2-7, with D perhaps TRBD2 (6 bases). The length of the CDR3 is 13 residues. In germline, CDR1 is LNHDA, CDR2 SQIVND (reference sequence). The ends were cut back, 3 bases at V and 2 bases at J, with 8 bases in the middle. The CDR3 nucleotides are TGTGCCAGTAGTATGGAGGGCGCCTACGAGCAGTACTTC. Translated, it gives CASSMEGAYEQYF.

This chain connects TRBV18 to TRBJ1-2; 9 nucleotides line up with TRBD1. Per germline, CDR1 KGHSH and CDR2 LQKENI. The junction had 7 bases not matched to a gene; V was cut back by 4 bases and J by 4 bases. This CDR3 has 15 amino acids. This CDR3 reads CASSRTGEDTYGYTF. The CDR3 DNA sequence: TGTGCCAGCTCACGGACAGGGGAGGATACCTATGGCTACACCTTC.

This sequence joins TRBV6-5 and TRBJ1-2; perhaps TRBD1 as D (6 bases). The V gene lost 5 bases and the J gene lost 2 bases, with 15 bases spanning the gap. Per germline, CDR1 MNHEY and CDR2 SVGAGI. The CDR3 is 15 amino acids. The CDR3 nucleotides are TGTGCCAGCAGTCTCCAGGGGCTTGCGAACTATGGCTACACCTTC. This encodes CASSLQGLANYGYTF.

The gene calls are TRBV10-3 and TRBJ2-5; a possible D gene is TRBD2 (6 bases). The CDR3 is 13 amino acids. The ends were cut back, 6 bases at V and 5 bases at J, with 13 bases in the middle. The V gene's germline CDR1 is ENHRY and CDR2 SYGVKD. The CDR3 loop is CAIRPGLRETQYF. In DNA, the CDR3 is TGTGCCATCAGGCCGGGACTCCGGGAGACCCAGTACTTC.

The V call is TRBV7-9, the J call TRBJ1-1; TRBD1 aligns across 8 bases. The V and J ends lost 6 bases and 4 bases, in that order; junction bases with no gene match: 4. Germline CDR1 reads SEHNR; CDR2 reads FQNEAQ (reference sequence). CDR3 length: 13 amino acids. The CDR3: CASRTGETTEAFF. The CDR3 DNA follows: TGTGCCAGCAGGACAGGGGAGACCACTGAAGCTTTCTTT. Supplemented by reference TRBV7-9 and TRBJ1-1, the full variable domain reads DTGVSQNPRHKITKRGQNVTFRCDPISEHNRLYWYRQTLGQGPEFLTYFQNEAQLEKSRLLSDRFSAERPKGSFSTLEIQRTEQGDSAMYLCASRTGETTEAFFGQGTRLTVV.

The rearrangement links TRBV5-1 to TRBJ1-1; a weak D match, TRBD1 (6 bases). CDR3 length: 18 amino acids. CDR1 SGHRS and CDR2 YFSETQ come from the germline V gene. Deletions cut 4 bases from V and 1 base from J, with 23 bases between. The CDR3 region has the DNA TGCGCCAGCAGCAGGGCCCTCAGGACAGTTGGGGCGAACACTGAAGCTTTCTTT. It codes for CASSRALRTVGANTEAFF.

This rearrangement joins TRBV29-1 to TRBJ1-2; D may be TRBD1 (5 bases). Germline CDR1 is SQVTM and CDR2 is ANQGSEA. Trimming took off 6 bases at V and 1 base at J, with 9 bases between the two ends. This CDR3 region has 12 residues. In nucleotides, the CDR3 is TGCAGCGTGGTACAGGTTAACTATGGCTACACCTTC. Translating it yields CSVVQVNYGYTF.

The chain employs TRBV7-2 and TRBJ1-2, with 9 bases identical to TRBD1. The CDR3 totals 16 residues. V lost 1 base to trimming and J lost 4 bases; unmatched junction nucleotides: 7. Germline V gene data show CDR1 as SGHTA and CDR2 as FQGNSA. CDR3 sequence: CASSLVPGQGLYGYTF. The CDR3 region has the DNA TGTGCCAGCAGCTTAGTACCGGGACAGGGACTCTATGGCTACACCTTC.

This chain uses TRBV2 with TRBJ1-2; D possibly corresponds to TRBD1 (5 bases). Trimming left V 4 bases short and J 10 bases short, with 19 bases between. Germline V gives CDR1 SNHLY, CDR2 FYNNEI. The CDR3 contains 14 residues. CDR3 protein: CASSGGVVINDYTF. CDR3 bases: TGTGCCAGCAGTGGGGGGGTGGTCATTAATGACTACACCTTC.

The sample holds one count of this clone. The CDR3 sequence: CASSLVVGVENIQYF. In nucleotides, the CDR3 is TGTGCCAGCAGCTTAGTAGTGGGAGTAGAAAACATTCAGTACTTC. The genes are TRBV7-9 and TRBJ2-4, with D perhaps matching TRBD2 (5 bases). V shed 1 base and J shed 5 bases, with 12 bases lying between them. Germline CDR1 is SEHNR and CDR2 is FQNEAQ (reference sequence). The CDR3 totals 15 residues.

In this sample, this clone turned up once. This chain links TRBV7-8 with TRBJ2-4; TRBD2 might be the D (6 bases). V shed 2 bases and J shed 3 bases, with 11 bases lying between them. This CDR3 comprises 15 residues. The germline gives CDR1 SGHVS, CDR2 FQNEAQ. The CDR3 region is CASSLSGDGKNIQYF. The CDR3 nucleotides are TGTGCCAGCAGCTTATCGGGGGATGGCAAAAACATTCAGTACTTC. Complete variable domain (other parts from reference TRBV7-8 and TRBJ2-4): GAGVSQSPRYKVAKRGQDVALRCDPISGHVSLFWYQQALGQGPEFLTYFQNEAQLDKSGLPSDRFFAERPEGSVSTLKIQRTQQEDSAVYLCASSLSGDGKNIQYFGAGTRLSVL.

This chain's CDR3 is CASSLQRGGNYEQYF. The CDR3 DNA is TGTGCCAGCAGTCTACAGCGGGGGGGTAACTACGAGCAGTACTTC. J is TRBJ2-7 and V is TRBV27; 10 nucleotides align to TRBD2. Germline CDR1 reads MNHEY; CDR2 reads SMNVEV (reference sequence). J gave up 3 bases and V 5 bases, and 7 bases lay outside the gene matches. The CDR3 length is 15 residues.

V gene TRBV9 combines with J gene TRBJ1-4; 9 bases are shared with TRBD1. Germline V gene lookup returns CDR1 SGDLS and CDR2 YYNGEE. The length of the CDR3 is 14 residues. J was trimmed by 6 bases and V by 3 bases; bases with no gene match: 3. This CDR3 reads CASSAGQGYEKLFF. CDR3 DNA sequence: TGTGCCAGCAGCGCGGGACAGGGCTATGAAAAACTGTTTTTT. Together with reference TRBV9 and TRBJ1-4, the CDR3 gives the full variable domain: DSGVTQTPKHLITATGQRVTLRCSPRSGDLSVYWYQQSLDQGLQFLIQYYNGEERAKGNILERFSAQQFPDLHSELNLSSLELGDSALYFCASSAGQGYEKLFFGSGTQLSVL.

The CDR3 is CASSLGGSNEKLFF. CDR3 nucleotide sequence: TGCGCCAGCAGCTTGGGAGGGAGTAATGAAAAACTGTTTTTT. The chain joins TRBV5-1 to TRBJ1-4; D not certain. CDR1 SGHRS and CDR2 YFSETQ come from the germline V gene. The germline V and J ends were trimmed by 0 bases and 4 bases, with 7 bases remaining between them. The CDR3 extends over 14 amino acids. Based on the CDR3 plus reference TRBV5-1 and TRBJ1-4, the full variable domain is KAGVTQTPRYLIKTRGQQVTLSCSPISGHRSVSWYQQTPGQGLQFLFEYFSETQRNKGNFPGRFSGRQFSNSRSEMNVSTLELGDSALYLCASSLGGSNEKLFFGSGTQLSVL.

This rearrangement joins TRBV5-4 to TRBJ2-7; the match to TRBD2 covers 10 bases. This CDR3 region has 17 residues. Trimming took 5 bases from V and 4 from J; bases not matched to a gene: 15. Germline V gene lookup returns CDR1 SGHNT and CDR2 YYREEE (reference sequence). The CDR3 nucleotides read TGTGCCAGCAGACCTACTAGCGGGGAACAACCTGGGTACGAGCAGTACTTC. Amino acids: CASRPTSGEQPGYEQYF.

This sequence joins TRBV5-5 and TRBJ1-6; D is unclear. Germline assignment: CDR1 SGHKS and CDR2 YYEKEE (reference sequence). Trimming pared 4 bases from V and 7 bases from J, leaving 15 bases between. The CDR3 totals 15 residues. This chain's CDR3 is CASSPAREWNSPLHF. The CDR3 bases are TGTGCCAGCAGCCCGGCGAGGGAATGGAATTCACCCCTCCACTTT.

This chain connects TRBV4-3 to TRBJ1-6; TRBD1 agrees at 7 bases. CDR1 and CDR2 from the germline V gene are LGHNA and YSLEER. The CDR3 loop spans 18 amino acids. V trimming: 5 bases; J trimming: 11 bases; junction bases outside the gene matches: 21. CDR3 residues: CASSSHWDRQGGYPPLHF. CDR3 nucleotides: TGCGCCAGCAGCTCCCACTGGGACCGACAGGGAGGTTATCCACCCCTCCACTTT.